The 28 T cell receptor beta chains below all came from one sample that was sequenced in a study of cytomegalovirus exposure and HLA in healthy donors. The PCR contained 60 Vbeta and 13 Jbeta primers. This table comes from immunoSEQ multiplex PCR, and its TCRdb copy is limited to in-frame clones, with some not included. The data show around 150,000 clones, 75% to 85% seen once. The material sequenced was PBMCs. These receptors all stem from a man aged 50 to 60 in good health and CMV-seropositive.

This clone was counted between two and nine times. This chain joins TRBV2 and TRBJ2-1; 14 bases line up with TRBD2. This CDR3 region has 17 residues. From germline, CDR1 is SNHLY and CDR2 FYNNEI. Trimming at V came to 4 bases and at J to 0 bases, leaving 2 bases not matched to a gene. The CDR3 loop is CASSGGLAGASYNEQFF. The CDR3 coding sequence is TGTGCCAGCAGTGGGGGACTAGCGGGGGCCTCCTACAATGAGCAGTTCTTC.

The chain carries TRBV5-1 and TRBJ2-7, with D possibly matching TRBD1 (6 bases). Trimming removed 4 bases at V and 8 bases at J, with 22 bases between. Germline V gene data show CDR1 as SGHRS and CDR2 as YFSETQ. This CDR3 has 15 amino acids. CDR3 sequence reads: CASSLQGQRDGKQYF. In DNA, the CDR3 is TGCGCCAGCAGCCTACAGGGACAACGGGACGGGAAGCAGTACTTC. Looking up the rest from reference TRBV5-1 and TRBJ2-7 gives the full variable domain: KAGVTQTPRYLIKTRGQQVTLSCSPISGHRSVSWYQQTPGQGLQFLFEYFSETQRNKGNFPGRFSGRQFSNSRSEMNVSTLELGDSALYLCASSLQGQRDGKQYFGPGTRLTVT.

On this clone: This specimen includes other DNA sequences encoding the same CDR3. The chain recombines TRBV27 with TRBJ1-2, with D tentatively TRBD1 (5 bases). The CDR3 extends over 13 amino acids. The V end lost 4 bases, the J end lost 2 bases, and 8 bases lay between the germline ends. CDR1 and CDR2 (germline): MNHEY, SMNVEV (reference sequence). This CDR3 is CASSSQANYGYTF. Written as DNA, the CDR3 is TGTGCCAGCAGTTCACAGGCGAACTATGGCTACACCTTC.

The J gene is TRBJ1-5, the V gene TRBV19; weak D call: TRBD1 (6 bases). V was trimmed by 3 bases and J by 1 base, leaving 13 bases between them. The CDR3 covers 16 residues. Germline-derived CDR1 and CDR2 are LNHDA and SQIVND (reference sequence). For the CDR3, the DNA is TGTGCCAGTAGTATTATAAGGACAGCGAGCAATCAGCCCCAGCATTTT. Its translation: CASSIIRTASNQPQHF.

The chain is built from TRBV4-1 and TRBJ2-5, with a weak D call TRBD2 (7 bases). Germline V gene sequence: CDR1 MGHRA, CDR2 YSYEKL. V was cut by 1 base and J by 0 bases, with 18 bases left in between. The CDR3 loop spans 18 amino acids. As DNA, the CDR3 is TGCGCCAGCAGCCAAGCCCCCTCTAGGGGGGGTTACCAAGAGACCCAGTACTTC. Translating gives CASSQAPSRGGYQETQYF.

The V call is TRBV10-1, the J call TRBJ1-2; 9 nucleotides agree with TRBD1. V shed 8 bases, J shed 10 bases, and the junction held 8 bases outside the gene matches. This CDR3 region has 12 residues. The germline CDR1 and CDR2 sequences are WNHNN and SYGVQD (reference sequence). The CDR3 here is CASSRDRDIYTF. In DNA, the CDR3 is TGCGCCAGCTCCCGGGACAGGGACATCTACACCTTC.

CDR3 sequence reads: CASSGTGGNYGYTF. The DNA of the CDR3 is TGTGCCAGCAGCGGGACAGGGGGCAACTATGGCTACACCTTC. This rearrangement joins TRBV28 to TRBJ1-2; 12 positions match TRBD1. The CDR3 has 14 residues. Looked up from germline, CDR1 is MDHEN and CDR2 is SYDVKM. With V trimmed by 6 bases and J by 2 bases, 1 base remained unmatched.

The chain is built from TRBV30 and TRBJ2-1, with TRBD2 as a possible D gene (5 bases). Germline assignment: CDR1 GTSNPN and CDR2 SVGIG (reference sequence). V was pared by 6 bases and J by 6 bases, with 15 bases between. The CDR3 is 13 amino acids. CDR3 sequence reads: CACSNQAGNEQFF. The CDR3 region has the DNA TGTGCCTGTTCGAATCAGGCGGGCAATGAGCAGTTCTTC.

V gene TRBV7-8 combines with J gene TRBJ2-6; TRBD2 agrees at 7 bases. Germline V gene lookup returns CDR1 SGHVS and CDR2 FQNEAQ. Trimming cost V 3 bases and J 2 bases; bases outside gene matches: 4. The CDR3 runs to 16 residues. CDR3 in amino acids: CASSLQGGTGANVLTF. The CDR3 DNA is TGTGCCAGCAGCTTGCAGGGAGGGACTGGGGCCAACGTCCTGACTTTC.

This chain connects TRBV10-3 to TRBJ1-1, with a weak D call TRBD1 (6 bases). V lost 10 bases and J lost 2, with 11 bases in between. Germline values: CDR1 ENHRY, CDR2 SYGVKD. The CDR3 contains 12 residues. CDR3 region: CANDRSNTEAFF. The CDR3 DNA sequence: TGTGCCAACGACAGGAGTAACACTGAAGCTTTCTTT.

The gene calls are TRBV4-2 and TRBJ2-6, with 10 bases that match TRBD1. Germline V gives CDR1 LGHNA, CDR2 YNFKEQ. The CDR3 runs to 17 residues. The ends lost 4 bases at V and 2 bases at J; junction bases unmatched: 5. CDR3 protein: CASSRGTGATGANVLTF. In DNA form, the CDR3 reads TGTGCCAGCAGCCGAGGGACAGGGGCAACTGGGGCCAACGTCCTGACTTTC.

The chain has TRBV4-1 and TRBJ1-6, with 7 bases identical to TRBD1. Germline assignment: CDR1 MGHRA and CDR2 YSYEKL. This CDR3 comprises 14 residues. J lost 7 bases, V lost 0 bases, and 0 bases had no gene match. CDR3 residues: CASSQDRGNSPLHF. In nucleotides, the CDR3 is TGCGCCAGCAGCCAAGACAGGGGGAATTCACCCCTCCACTTT.

This sequence joins TRBV5-6 and TRBJ2-5, with TRBD1 as a possible D gene (6 bases). Trimming shortened V by 5 bases and J by 4 bases, and 15 bases separated the two germline ends. Germline assignment: CDR1 SGHDT and CDR2 YYEEEE. CDR3 length: 14 residues. CDR3 residues: CASRPPGDPETQYF. The CDR3 nucleotides read TGTGCCAGCAGACCTCCAGGGGACCCAGAGACCCAGTACTTC.

The rearrangement links TRBV6-1 to TRBJ2-1; maybe TRBD1 (5 bases). The CDR3 runs 15 residues. The germline CDR1 and CDR2 sequences are MNHNS and SASEGT. V gave up 3 bases and J gave up 0 bases, with 9 bases separating them. CDR3 residues: CASSDRQSSYNEQFF. DNA for the CDR3: TGTGCCAGCAGTGACAGACAGAGCTCCTACAATGAGCAGTTCTTC.

The rearrangement uses TRBV30 and TRBJ1-1; D not resolved. With 3 bases removed from V and 3 bases from J, the gap between germline ends came to 14 bases. The V gene's germline CDR1 is GTSNPN and CDR2 SVGIG (reference sequence). This CDR3 is 14 amino acids long. CDR3 protein: CAWRVEGGHTEAFF. CDR3 coding DNA: TGTGCCTGGAGGGTCGAGGGCGGTCACACTGAAGCTTTCTTT.

The chain recombines TRBV7-6 with TRBJ2-7, with TRBD2 matching over 11 bases. CDR3 length equals 16 residues. With V trimmed by 5 bases and J by 0 bases, 6 bases remained unmatched. Germline V gene sequence: CDR1 SGHVS, CDR2 FNYEAQ. The CDR3 nucleotides are TGTGCCAGCAGCCGCGATACTAGCGGGGGCTCCTACGAGCAGTACTTC. It codes for CASSRDTSGGSYEQYF.

This rearrangement joins TRBV7-2 to TRBJ2-3; TRBD2 aligns across 7 bases. In germline, CDR1 is SGHTA, CDR2 FQGNSA. Trimming cost V 6 bases and J 2 bases; bases outside gene matches: 8. The CDR3 consists of 15 residues. The CDR3 sequence: CASRLMGGNTDTQYF. The DNA of the CDR3 is TGTGCCAGCAGGCTAATGGGGGGGAACACAGATACGCAGTATTTT.

On this clone itself: The junction and the germline gene differ at one end; a read error may be behind it. This chain links TRBV7-9 with TRBJ2-1; TRBD2 matches 7 bases. CDR1 SEHNR and CDR2 FQNEAQ come from the germline V gene (reference sequence). The CDR3 loop spans 12 amino acids. The CDR3 loop reads CSSSIGLVWQFF. CDR3 in DNA: TGTTCCAGCAGCATTGGACTAGTATGGCAGTTCTTC.

The genes are TRBV4-2 and TRBJ1-1, with 9 bases aligning to TRBD1. Germline V gene sequence: CDR1 LGHNA, CDR2 YNFKEQ. After removal of 0 bases from V and 2 bases from J, the junction contained 4 bases not matched to a gene. CDR3 length: 16 amino acids. This CDR3 is CASSQDQGQGNTEAFF. In DNA form, the CDR3 reads TGTGCCAGCAGCCAAGATCAGGGACAGGGCAACACTGAAGCTTTCTTT.

The chain has TRBV15 and TRBJ2-2, with D perhaps TRBD2 (6 bases). Per germline, CDR1 LNHNV and CDR2 YYDKDF (reference sequence). Between the trimmed V and J ends, which lost 5 bases and 2 bases, there was a span of 24 bases. The CDR3 length is 19 residues. The CDR3, as DNA: TGTGCCACCAGCTCCCTACCACCCCAGGCGGGACCCAACACCGGGGAGCTGTTTTTT. Its protein is CATSSLPPQAGPNTGELFF.

About this clone: This sample includes further DNA sequences coding for the same CDR3. The chain uses TRBV7-9 and TRBJ2-7; tentatively, D is TRBD2 (6 bases). Germline CDR1 reads SEHNR; CDR2 reads FQNEAQ (reference sequence). V was pared by 5 bases and J by 4 bases, with 6 bases between. This CDR3 is 11 amino acids long. The CDR3 bases are TGTGCCAGCAGCCGGGGGTACGAGCAGTACTTC. It codes for CASSRGYEQYF.

V gene TRBV5-1 combines with J gene TRBJ2-5; weak D call: TRBD2 (5 bases). Germline V lookup: CDR1 SGHRS, CDR2 YFSETQ. The V end lost 4 bases, the J end lost 12 bases, and 25 bases lay between the germline ends. This CDR3 contains 15 residues. The CDR3 DNA reads as TGCGCCAGCAGCCCCGTTGTGCGGGCCGCGACCCCAAAGTACTTC. Translating gives CASSPVVRAATPKYF.

This chain connects TRBV29-1 to TRBJ2-1; 10 positions agree with TRBD1. The CDR3 sequence is 14 residues long. CDR1 and CDR2 from the germline V gene are SQVTM and ANQGSEA. After removal of 6 bases from V and 10 bases from J, the junction contained 12 bases not matched to a gene. The CDR3 region is CSVQGGTGVREQFF. In DNA, the CDR3 is TGCAGCGTCCAAGGGGGGACAGGGGTTCGCGAGCAGTTCTTC.

The chain employs TRBV29-1 and TRBJ2-7; the match to TRBD2 covers 9 bases. The CDR3 length is 12 residues. Trimming at V came to 7 bases and at J to 2 bases, leaving 3 bases not matched to a gene. CDR1 SQVTM and CDR2 ANQGSEA come from the germline V gene. CDR3 sequence: CSAQRGAYEQYF. CDR3 nucleotides: TGCAGCGCCCAGCGGGGGGCCTACGAGCAGTACTTC.

This rearrangement joins TRBV27 to TRBJ1-2; tentatively, D is TRBD1 (6 bases). The length of the CDR3 is 15 residues. Trimming stripped 6 bases from V and 4 bases from J, with 18 bases between. The germline V gene encodes CDR1 MNHEY and CDR2 SMNVEV (reference sequence). The CDR3 DNA sequence: TGTGCCAGCAGCTCGGGGGGCGGGCGTGGCTATGGCTACACCTTC. It translates to CASSSGGGRGYGYTF.

This clone was seen more than once but under ten times. The V and J genes are TRBV19 and TRBJ2-1; 13 positions match TRBD2. With 5 bases clipped from V and 4 bases from J, the junction kept 8 bases outside the gene matches. The CDR3 spans 17 residues. Germline CDR1 reads LNHDA; CDR2 reads SQIVND (reference sequence). CDR3 nucleotide sequence: TGTGCCAGTAGTCTGACTAGCGGGGGGTCTTGGTACAATGAGCAGTTCTTC. This gives the protein CASSLTSGGSWYNEQFF.

This clone was seen only once. CDR3 in amino acids: CSATQGPAGGYTF. The CDR3 region has the DNA TGCAGCGCGACCCAGGGTCCCGCGGGGGGCTACACCTTC. The chain is built from TRBV29-1 and TRBJ1-2; TRBD1 is a possible D gene (5 bases). V shed 7 bases and J shed 8 bases, with 20 bases lying between them. This CDR3 spans 13 amino acids. Germline V gene lookup returns CDR1 SQVTM and CDR2 ANQGSEA.

This clone was seen a few times. The chain uses TRBV13 and TRBJ2-3; 10 positions match TRBD2. V gave up 1 base and J gave up 8 bases; unmatched junction bases: 9. Germline lookup yields CDR1 PRHDT and CDR2 FYEKMQ (reference sequence). The CDR3 length is 16 residues. CDR3 in DNA: TGTGCCAGCAGCTTAGCACTAGCGGGGCCCCGGGGTACGCAGTATTTT. It codes for CASSLALAGPRGTQYF.